This section outlines one TCR beta chain sequence together with its context. There is no known antigen for this receptor. No base quality information exists; no much larger clone differs at one position. As encoded in the germline V gene, CDR1 is MNHNS while CDR2 is SASEGT. Taken from cysteine to phenylalanine, the CDR3 has 14 residues. Left in the record is the CDR3 DNA by itself, 42 bases read in frame from the first base. V was cut back by 5 bases and J by 7 bases, leaving a gap of 15 bases between them. TCRbeta CDR3 regions were immunosequenced from genomic DNA with the immunoSEQ Assay. Prior to high-throughput sequencing, genomic DNA was amplified by bias-controlled multiplex PCR. Per the source publication's procedure: To quantify the absolute abundance of each unique TCRbeta CDR3 region, the sequences were collapsed and filtered. Clonality, defined as 1 minus Pielou's evenness, was calculated using only productive rearrangements. A previously published method was used to identify clones with significantly greater frequencies in on-treatment samples than in baseline samples. In TCRdb, the immuneACCESS table is reduced to in-frame sequences with V and J assigned. These tables do not hold every clone; where another copy was compared, an unresolved V gene accounts for under half, and the others remain unexplained. From that table come the V and J calls and clone size; the DNA was used to work out D and trimming. In all, the sample holds 8,400 or so clones, and roughly 60% of those were seen once. Around 50% of the sample goes to the ten largest clones.

This sample stems from a study of sequential checkpoint blockade in melanoma (dated by TCRdb to 2018 to 2020). At the level of the whole study: In a 1:1 randomization, patients received either first-line nivolumab then ipilimumab (arm A) or ipilimumab then nivolumab (arm B). Maintenance nivolumab came after each of the two trial sequences.

The paper as a whole reports these results and caveats: The response-prediction model combining TCR metrics and mutation burden needs validation in larger, independent patient cohorts.

The sample's treatment or condition label is to be understood as: randomized to nivolumab then ipilimumab (arm A) or the reverse (arm B). None of the patients in the trial had previously been given DNA-damaging chemotherapy. On a FACS Aria II flow cytometer, live CD3+CD8+ cells that were negative for CD19 and CD56 were sorted from thawed PBMCs. The samples were obtained from melanoma patients enrolled in CheckMate 064, an open-label, randomized phase II trial testing sequential checkpoint blockade. Leukapheresis was used to collect peripheral blood mononuclear cells, which were then purified with Ficoll-Paque and frozen in human serum with roughly 9.8% DMSO. Purity of sorted blood CD3+CD8+ cells was verified at >95% immediately after sorting, followed by DNA extraction.

The receptor comes from a human patient with melanoma. Some clones in this sample may be carry-over from other donors' samples. The rearrangement combines TRBV6-1 with TRBJ1-5; the D gene assignment is ambiguous. The material sequenced was CD8+ T cells sorted from blood (inferred from file names), taken from a patient given nivolumab and ipilimumab in sequence. CDR3 region: CASSPFTLGQPQHF. The DNA reads TGTGCCAGCAGTCCCTTTACCCTAGGACAGCCCCAGCATTTT.